The source of this T cell receptor (beta chain) is a study of molecular identifiers for immune sequencing clone quantification. As for the study in general: In replicates, RNA from roughly 21,000 or 96,000 naive CD8 cells was divided five ways and four parts were sequenced.

Sequencing libraries of naive CD8 cells derived from around 20,000 to 1,000,000 sorted cells with 10%, 30% or 50% RNA. MiXCR, run by TCRdb on the PCR reads, gives a single entry per CDR3 protein. The repertoire holds about 640,000 distinct CDR3 sequences, with around 20% as singletons. Germline V gene lookup returns CDR1 DFQATT and CDR2 SNEGSKA (reference sequence). The length of the CDR3 is 18 residues. Trimming at V came to 6 bases and at J to 5 bases, leaving 22 bases not matched to a gene. V usage is TRBV20-1 and J usage is TRBJ2-5, with 9 bases fitting TRBD2. Input material: naive CD8+ T cells from blood, with Jurkat cell RNA spiked in. The subset here: FACS-sorted CD8+CD4-CCR7+CD45RA+ naive T cells. The source of this sequence is a human donor in good health. Some libraries in this study had Jurkat cell RNA spiked in. As DNA, the CDR3 is TGCAGTGCCCCTGATAGCCAGCGGGAGGCCACGTACCTTGAGACCCAGTACTTC. It codes for CSAPDSQREATYLETQYF.